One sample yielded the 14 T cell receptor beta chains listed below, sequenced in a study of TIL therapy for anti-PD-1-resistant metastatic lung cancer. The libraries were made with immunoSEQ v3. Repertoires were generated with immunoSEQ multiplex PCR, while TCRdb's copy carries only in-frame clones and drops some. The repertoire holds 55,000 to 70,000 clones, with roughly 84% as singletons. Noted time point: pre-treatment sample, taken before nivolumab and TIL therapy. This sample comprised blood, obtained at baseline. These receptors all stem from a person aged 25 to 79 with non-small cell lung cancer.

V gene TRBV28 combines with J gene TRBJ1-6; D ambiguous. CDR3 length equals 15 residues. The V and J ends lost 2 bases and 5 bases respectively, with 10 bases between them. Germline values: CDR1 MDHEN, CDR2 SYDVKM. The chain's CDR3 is CASSLVEGNNSPLHF. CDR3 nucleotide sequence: TGTGCCAGCAGTTTAGTAGAGGGAAATAATTCACCCCTCCACTTT.

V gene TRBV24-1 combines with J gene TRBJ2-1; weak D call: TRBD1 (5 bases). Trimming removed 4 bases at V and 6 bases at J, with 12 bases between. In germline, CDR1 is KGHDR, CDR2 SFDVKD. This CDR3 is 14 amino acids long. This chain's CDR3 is CATSESGRVNEQFF. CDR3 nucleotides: TGTGCCACCAGTGAGTCAGGGCGAGTCAATGAGCAGTTCTTC.

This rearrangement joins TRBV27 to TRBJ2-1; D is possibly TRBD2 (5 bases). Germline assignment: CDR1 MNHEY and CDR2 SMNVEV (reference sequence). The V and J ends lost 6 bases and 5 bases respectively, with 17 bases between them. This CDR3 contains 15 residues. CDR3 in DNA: TGTGCCAGCAGCCTGGCGGGCAGGTCGAACAATGAGCAGTTCTTC. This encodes CASSLAGRSNNEQFF.

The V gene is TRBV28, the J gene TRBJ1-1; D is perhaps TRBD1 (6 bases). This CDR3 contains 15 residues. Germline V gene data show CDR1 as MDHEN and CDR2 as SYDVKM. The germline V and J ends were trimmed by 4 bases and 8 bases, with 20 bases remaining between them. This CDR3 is CASSYITGQAVEAFF. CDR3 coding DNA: TGTGCCAGCAGTTATATTACAGGGCAAGCGGTCGAAGCTTTCTTT. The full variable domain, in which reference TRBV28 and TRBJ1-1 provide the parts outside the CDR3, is DVKVTQSSRYLVKRTGEKVFLECVQDMDHENMFWYRQDPGLGLRLIYFSYDVKMKEKGDIPEGYSVSREKKERFSLILESASTNQTSMYLCASSYITGQAVEAFFGQGTRLTVV.

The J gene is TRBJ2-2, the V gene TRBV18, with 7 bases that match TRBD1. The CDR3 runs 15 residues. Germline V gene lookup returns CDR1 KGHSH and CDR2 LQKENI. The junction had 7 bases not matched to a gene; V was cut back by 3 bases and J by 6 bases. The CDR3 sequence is CASSPTPGGPGELFF. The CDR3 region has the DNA TGTGCCAGCTCACCGACGCCAGGGGGACCCGGGGAGCTGTTTTTT.

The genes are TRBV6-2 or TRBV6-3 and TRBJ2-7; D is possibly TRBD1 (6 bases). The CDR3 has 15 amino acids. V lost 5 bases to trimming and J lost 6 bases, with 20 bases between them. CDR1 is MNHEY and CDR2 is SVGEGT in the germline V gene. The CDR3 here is CASSPFTGWALEQYF. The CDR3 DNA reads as TGTGCCAGCAGTCCATTTACAGGGTGGGCTCTCGAGCAGTACTTC.

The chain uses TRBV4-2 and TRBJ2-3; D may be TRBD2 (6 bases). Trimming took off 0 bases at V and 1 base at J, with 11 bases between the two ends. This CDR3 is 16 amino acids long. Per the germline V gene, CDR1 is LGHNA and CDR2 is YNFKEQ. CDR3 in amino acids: CASSQDSGVGTDTQYF. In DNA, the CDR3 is TGTGCCAGCAGCCAAGATTCGGGAGTAGGCACAGATACGCAGTATTTT.

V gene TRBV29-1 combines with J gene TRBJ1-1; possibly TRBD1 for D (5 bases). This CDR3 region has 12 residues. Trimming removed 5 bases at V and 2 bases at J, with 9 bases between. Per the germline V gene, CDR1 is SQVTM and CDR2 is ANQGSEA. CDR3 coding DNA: TGCAGCGTTAGACAGTTAAACACTGAAGCTTTCTTT. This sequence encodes CSVRQLNTEAFF.

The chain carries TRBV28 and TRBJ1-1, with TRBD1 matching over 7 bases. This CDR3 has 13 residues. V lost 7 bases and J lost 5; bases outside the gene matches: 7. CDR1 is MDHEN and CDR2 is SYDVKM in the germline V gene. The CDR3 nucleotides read TGTGCCAGCACCTACAGGGGCGGGACTGAAGCTTTCTTT. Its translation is CASTYRGGTEAFF.

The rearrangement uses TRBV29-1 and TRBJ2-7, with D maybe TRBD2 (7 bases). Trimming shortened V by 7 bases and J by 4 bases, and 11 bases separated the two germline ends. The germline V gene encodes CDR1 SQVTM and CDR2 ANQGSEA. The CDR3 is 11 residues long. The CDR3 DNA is TGCAGCGCCCGGGGGGCTTACGAGCAGTACTTC. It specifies CSARGAYEQYF.

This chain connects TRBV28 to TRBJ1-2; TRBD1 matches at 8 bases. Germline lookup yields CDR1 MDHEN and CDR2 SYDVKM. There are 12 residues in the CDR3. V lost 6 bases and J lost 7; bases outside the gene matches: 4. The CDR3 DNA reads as TGTGCCAGCAGCCTACAGGGGGGTGGCTACACCTTC. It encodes CASSLQGGGYTF.

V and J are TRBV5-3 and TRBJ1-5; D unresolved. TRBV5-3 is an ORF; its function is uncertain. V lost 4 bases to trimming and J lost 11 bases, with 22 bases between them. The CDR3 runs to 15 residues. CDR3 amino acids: CARSGGGLNPKTQHF. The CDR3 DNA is TGTGCCAGAAGCGGTGGCGGACTCAACCCCAAGACCCAGCATTTT.

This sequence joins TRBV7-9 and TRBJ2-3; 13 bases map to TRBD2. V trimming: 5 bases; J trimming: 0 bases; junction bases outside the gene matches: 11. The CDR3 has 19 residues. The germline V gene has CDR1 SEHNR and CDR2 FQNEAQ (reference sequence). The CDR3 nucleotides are TGTGCCAGCAGCCGAGGACTAGCGGGAGCGGAGGATAGCACAGATACGCAGTATTTT. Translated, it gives CASSRGLAGAEDSTDTQYF.

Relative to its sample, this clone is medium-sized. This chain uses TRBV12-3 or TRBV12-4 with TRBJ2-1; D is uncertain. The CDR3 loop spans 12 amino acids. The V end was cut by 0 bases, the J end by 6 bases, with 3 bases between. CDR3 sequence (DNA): TGTGCCAGCAGTTTAGCTTCCAATGAGCAGTTCTTC. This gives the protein CASSLASNEQFF.